What follows are 8 T cell receptor beta chains derived from one specimen sequenced in a study of glioma-infiltrating T cells. TCR alpha and beta CDR3 regions were amplified from RNA using iRepertoire nested multiplex PCR. MiXCR was run by TCRdb on the multiplex PCR reads, yielding one entry per CDR3 protein. The top ten clones hold 27% of a sample with around 120,000 distinct CDR3 sequences, under 25% of them seen once. The sample consisted of glioma tissue, nonneoplastic brain tissue, or PBMCs (not recorded which). The receptors were sampled from a human donor with low-grade glioma or glioblastoma, undergoing nonglioma brain surgery, or in good health (not recorded which).

This clonotype was observed at least ten times. The chain couples TRBV20-1 to TRBJ2-7; D may correspond to TRBD1 or TRBD2 (5 bases each). Germline CDR1 and CDR2: DFQATT and SNEGSKA (reference sequence). Between the trimmed V and J ends, which lost 0 bases and 9 bases, there was a span of 9 bases. This CDR3 has 11 amino acids. The CDR3 bases are TGCAGTGCTAGAGAGGGGGTTGGGCAGTACGTC. It codes for CSAREGVGQYV.

This clonotype came up a few times. The chain joins TRBV6-5 to TRBJ2-7, with D perhaps TRBD2 (6 bases). The germline V gene has CDR1 MNHEY and CDR2 SVGAGI. This CDR3 comprises 17 residues. The CDR3 DNA sequence: TGTGCCTGCAGTTACACTCGGGAGAATTCCTTTCCTTACGAGCAGTACGTC. Residues: CACSYTRENSFPYEQYV.

The chain has TRBV11-3 and TRBJ2-2, with D tentatively TRBD2 (5 bases). There are 15 residues in the CDR3. Deletions cut 3 bases from V and 0 bases from J, with 8 bases between. Germline V gene data show CDR1 as SGHNT and CDR2 as YENEEA. The CDR3 DNA is TGTGCCAGCAGCTTTGACTACGCGAACACCGGGGAGCTGTTTTTT. Protein sequence: CASSFDYANTGELFF.

This clonotype was counted once. At one of its ends the junction is not consistent with the germline gene, which may arise from a read error. V and J are TRBV18 and TRBJ2-5; no reliable D call. CDR3 size: 13 residues. Germline CDR1 is KGHSH and CDR2 is LQKENI. The CDR3 region has the DNA TGTGCCAGCTCACCCCCGCACCAAGAGACCCAGTGCTTC. Protein product: CASSPPHQETQCF. Filled out from reference TRBV18 and TRBJ2-5, the complete variable domain reads NAGVMQNPRHLVRRRGQEARLRCSPMKGHSHVYWYRQLPEEGLKFMVYLQKENIIDESGMPKERFSAEFPKEGPSILRIQQVVRGDSAAYFCASSPPHQETQCFGPGTRLLVL.

CDR3 in DNA: TGTGCCAGCAGTTCCTGGCCTTTAGACACCATATATTTT. Translated: CASSSWPLDTIYF. The genes are TRBV28 and TRBJ1-3; D remains unclear. The germline CDR1 and CDR2 sequences are MDHEN and SYDVKM. The germline V and J ends were trimmed by 4 bases and 8 bases, with 12 bases remaining between them. The CDR3 length is 13 residues. Full variable domain (remainder filled in from reference TRBV28 and TRBJ1-3): DVKVTQSSRYLVKRTGEKVFLECVQDMDHENMFWYRQDPGLGLRLIYFSYDVKMKEKGDIPEGYSVSREKKERFSLILESASTNQTSMYLCASSSWPLDTIYFGEGSWLTVV.

The chain has TRBV24-1 and TRBJ1-2, with 7 bases identical to TRBD1. Per the germline V gene, CDR1 is KGHDR and CDR2 is SFDVKD. V was pared by 5 bases and J by 2 bases, with 4 bases of the junction left unmatched. The CDR3 spans 14 residues. In DNA form, the CDR3 reads TGTGCCACCAGTGCCGGGGGACAGAACTATGGCTACACCTTC. As protein: CATSAGGQNYGYTF.

This clonotype was observed a few times. This chain links TRBV2 with TRBJ2-1; D possibly corresponds to TRBD1 (6 bases). CDR3 size: 15 residues. Trimming pared 3 bases from V and 3 bases from J, leaving 12 bases between. Germline assignment: CDR1 SNHLY and CDR2 FYNNEI. CDR3 DNA sequence: TGTGCCAGCAGTGACAGGGGCACACTCTACAATGAGCAGTTCTTC. Its translation is CASSDRGTLYNEQFF.

The chain employs TRBV5-4 and TRBJ2-1; TRBD1 might be the D (8 bases). The germline V gene has CDR1 SGHNT and CDR2 YYREEE (reference sequence). The CDR3 totals 15 residues. With 4 bases removed from V and 6 bases from J, the gap between germline ends came to 17 bases. CDR3 region: CASSRLAGTGNEQFF. The CDR3 nucleotides are TGTGCCAGCAGCAGACTAGCCGGGACAGGCAATGAGCAGTTCTTC.